The clone carrying this TCR beta chain was observed a few times. Its antigen is unidentified. This entry comes from a study of beta chain features in type 1 diabetes. It was via CD45RO/CCR7/CD25/CD127/CD95/CD27 that CD4+ naive, central memory, regulatory and stem cell-like memory cells were sorted. The V gene lost 6 bases and the J gene lost 4 bases, with 18 bases spanning the gap. The V gene's germline CDR1 is SQVTM and CDR2 ANQGSEA. The CDR3 length is 14 residues. Every bit of the isolated RNA underwent reverse transcription, so sequencing read expressed TCRB transcripts. The data were produced by immunoSEQ multiplex PCR, yet TCRdb's version contains in-frame clones alone and is incomplete. Among about 660,000 clones listed, more than 13% were seen once. Points from the study as a whole: Across all four CD4+ subsets, people with type 1 diabetes showed modestly shorter TCRB CDR3s.

The receptor's source is a man between 18 and 35 years old with type 1 diabetes. V is TRBV29-1 and J is TRBJ1-1; no definite D call. Specimen: naive CD4+ T cells from blood. This CDR3 is CSVDAVSRPTEAFF. Written as DNA, the CDR3 is TGCAGCGTGGACGCGGTTTCACGCCCCACTGAAGCTTTCTTT.